These T cell receptor beta chains were read from a single sample in a study of shared clonotypes between healthy human individuals. TCRdb's table, derived via immunoSEQ multiplex PCR, lists solely in-frame clones and lacks some. Of roughly 95,000 clones listed, about 45% were seen once; the top ten hold roughly 16%. Material: PBMCs. These receptors came from a woman aged 40-49 years in good health. Some clones in this sample may be carry-over from other donors' samples. The CDR3 runs from the conserved cysteine through the conserved F or W. The order of the fields is D gene, J gene, V gene, clone size, CDR3 protein, CDR3 DNA. The D gene is left open where the match is weak. Size is stated for part of the rows, as once, few or many counts, or as a class when the clone is expanded.

D gene: NA
J gene: TRBJ2-1
V gene: TRBV4-2
clone size: NA
CDR3 protein: CASSQGRNEQFF
CDR3 DNA: TGTGCCAGCAGCCAAGGGCGTAATGAGCAGTTCTTC

D gene: NA
J gene: TRBJ2-3
V gene: TRBV4-2
clone size: once
CDR3 protein: CASSSLSDTQYF
CDR3 DNA: TGTGCCAGCAGCTCCTTGTCCGATACGCAGTATTTT

D gene: TRBD2
J gene: TRBJ2-5
V gene: TRBV5-4
clone size: once
CDR3 protein: CASSGGLAVETQYF
CDR3 DNA: TGTGCCAGCAGCGGGGGACTAGCGGTAGAGACCCAGTACTTC

D gene: TRBD1
J gene: TRBJ2-5
V gene: TRBV30
clone size: once
CDR3 protein: CAWAGQEKETQYF
CDR3 DNA: TGTGCCTGGGCGGGACAGGAGAAAGAGACCCAGTACTTC

D gene: NA
J gene: TRBJ1-3
V gene: TRBV7-9
clone size: many
CDR3 protein: CASSTGRLSGNTIYF
CDR3 DNA: TGTGCCAGCAGCACCGGACGACTCTCTGGAAACACCATATATTTT

D gene: NA
J gene: TRBJ2-1
V gene: TRBV5-6
clone size: NA
CDR3 protein: CASSLGGRDGEQFF
CDR3 DNA: TGTGCCAGCAGCTTGGGAGGGCGGGATGGCGAGCAGTTCTTC

D gene: NA
J gene: TRBJ1-1
V gene: TRBV28
clone size: NA
CDR3 protein: CASSLAGPTEAFF
CDR3 DNA: TGTGCCAGCAGCCTGGCAGGCCCCACTGAAGCTTTCTTT

D gene: NA
J gene: TRBJ1-4
V gene: TRBV5-1
clone size: once
CDR3 protein: CASSLDTSGGELFF
CDR3 DNA: TGCGCCAGCAGCTTGGACACGAGCGGGGGGGAACTGTTTTTT

D gene: TRBD1
J gene: TRBJ1-5
V gene: TRBV30
clone size: NA
CDR3 protein: CAWSPGLWQGAPGQPQHF
CDR3 DNA: TGTGCCTGGAGCCCAGGCCTCTGGCAGGGGGCGCCGGGGCAGCCCCAGCATTTT

D gene: NA
J gene: TRBJ1-1
V gene: TRBV7-2
clone size: many
CDR3 protein: CASSPRHSNTEAFF
CDR3 DNA: TGTGCCAGCAGCCCCCGGCACTCGAACACTGAAGCTTTCTTT

D gene: TRBD1
J gene: TRBJ1-6
V gene: TRBV4-3
clone size: NA
CDR3 protein: CASSQPITGTGDSPLHF
CDR3 DNA: TGCGCCAGCAGCCAACCTATTACCGGGACAGGGGATTCACCCCTCCACTTT

D gene: NA
J gene: TRBJ1-5
V gene: TRBV30
clone size: few
CDR3 protein: CAWSGGNTQPQHF
CDR3 DNA: TGTGCCTGGAGTGGAGGGAATACTCAGCCCCAGCATTTT

D gene: NA
J gene: TRBJ1-5
V gene: TRBV28
clone size: many
CDR3 protein: CASSLVTGHQPQHF
CDR3 DNA: TGTGCCAGCAGTTTAGTGACAGGACATCAGCCCCAGCATTTT

D gene: NA
J gene: TRBJ2-7
V gene: TRBV5-6
clone size: few
CDR3 protein: CASSSRAGYAQYF
CDR3 DNA: TGTGCCAGCAGCTCCCGGGCTGGGTACGCGCAGTACTTC

D gene: NA
J gene: TRBJ2-7
V gene: TRBV5-1
clone size: many
CDR3 protein: CASSLGSSIFVYEQYF
CDR3 DNA: TGCGCCAGCAGCTTGGGGTCTAGCATCTTCGTGTACGAGCAGTACTTC

D gene: NA
J gene: TRBJ2-7
V gene: TRBV14
clone size: NA
CDR3 protein: CASSQFYEQYF
CDR3 DNA: TGTGCCAGCAGCCAGTTCTACGAGCAGTACTTC

D gene: TRBD2
J gene: TRBJ2-3
V gene: TRBV25-1
clone size: few
CDR3 protein: CASSSRLAGTDTQYF
CDR3 DNA: TGTGCCAGCAGTTCTAGACTAGCAGGCACAGATACGCAGTATTTT

D gene: NA
J gene: TRBJ2-5
V gene: TRBV5-1
clone size: NA
CDR3 protein: CASSLAVGPETQYF
CDR3 DNA: TGCGCCAGCAGCTTGGCGGTGGGGCCCGAGACCCAGTACTTC

D gene: NA
J gene: TRBJ2-5
V gene: TRBV4-2
clone size: few
CDR3 protein: CASSSYLTVQETQYF
CDR3 DNA: TGTGCCAGCAGCTCATACTTGACAGTCCAAGAGACCCAGTACTTC

D gene: TRBD2
J gene: TRBJ2-1
V gene: TRBV19
clone size: few
CDR3 protein: CASSIMGLAGGPETGEQFF
CDR3 DNA: TGTGCCAGTAGTATTATGGGACTAGCGGGAGGGCCCGAGACGGGTGAGCAGTTCTTC

D gene: NA
J gene: TRBJ2-7
V gene: TRBV15
clone size: few
CDR3 protein: CATSRVSGAHEQYF
CDR3 DNA: TGTGCCACCAGCAGAGTTTCGGGGGCCCACGAGCAGTACTTC

D gene: TRBD2
J gene: TRBJ2-3
V gene: TRBV5-8
clone size: NA
CDR3 protein: CASSSGTSGASDTQYF
CDR3 DNA: TGTGCCAGCAGCTCCGGGACTAGTGGAGCCTCAGATACGCAGTATTTT